The clone carrying this T cell receptor beta chain came up a few times. The source of the sample is a study of blood T cells in healthy people across ages. This CDR3 has 15 residues. The germline V gene encodes CDR1 MDHEN and CDR2 SYDVKM. V shed 7 bases and J shed 3 bases, with 18 bases lying between them. Then a second PCR, running about 6 to 11 cycles, was carried out with a sample-barcoded 5' primer and a J-beta primer mix. MiXCR, run by TCRdb on the 5' RACE reads, gives a single entry per CDR3 protein. The sample has about 1.8 million distinct CDR3 sequences, 49% seen once. The V and J genes are TRBV28 and TRBJ2-5; unclear D gene. This sequence originates from a woman in her forties in good health. The source material was blood. The DNA of the CDR3 is TGTGCCAGCACACTCTTCTCAGGAATTAAAGAGACCCAGTACTTC. Protein product: CASTLFSGIKETQYF.